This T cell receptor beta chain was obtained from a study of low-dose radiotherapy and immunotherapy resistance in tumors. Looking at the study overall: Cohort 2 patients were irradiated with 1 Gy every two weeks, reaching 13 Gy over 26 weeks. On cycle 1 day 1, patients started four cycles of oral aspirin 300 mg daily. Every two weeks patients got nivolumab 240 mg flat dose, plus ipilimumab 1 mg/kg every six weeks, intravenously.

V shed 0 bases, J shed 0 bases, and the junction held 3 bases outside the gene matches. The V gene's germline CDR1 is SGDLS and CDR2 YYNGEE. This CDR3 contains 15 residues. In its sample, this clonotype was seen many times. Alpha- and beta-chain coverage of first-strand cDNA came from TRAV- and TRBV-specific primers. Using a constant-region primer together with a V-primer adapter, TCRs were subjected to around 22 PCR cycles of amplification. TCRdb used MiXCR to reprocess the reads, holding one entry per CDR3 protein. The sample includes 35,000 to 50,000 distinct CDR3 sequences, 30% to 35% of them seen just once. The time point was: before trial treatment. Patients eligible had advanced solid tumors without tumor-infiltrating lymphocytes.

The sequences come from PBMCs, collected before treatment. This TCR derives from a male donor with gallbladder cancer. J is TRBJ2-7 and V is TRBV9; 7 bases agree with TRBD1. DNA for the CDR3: TGTGCCAGCAGCGTAGGACAGGGAACCTCCTACGAGCAGTACTTC. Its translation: CASSVGQGTSYEQYF. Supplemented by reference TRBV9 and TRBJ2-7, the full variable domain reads DSGVTQTPKHLITATGQRVTLRCSPRSGDLSVYWYQQSLDQGLQFLIQYYNGEERAKGNILERFSAQQFPDLHSELNLSSLELGDSALYFCASSVGQGTSYEQYFGPGTRLTVT.